This T cell receptor beta chain originates from a study of T cell repertoires in cytomegalovirus infection. V was cut by 4 bases and J by 4 bases, with 11 bases left in between. Germline assignment: CDR1 MNHEY and CDR2 SMNVEV (reference sequence). This CDR3 has 14 amino acids. This clonotype has just a few counts. Its antigen is not identified. TCRdb ran MiXCR on the reads and lists one entry per CDR3 protein. This table holds tens of thousands of distinct CDR3 sequences, over 15% found once. The sample consisted of CD8+ T cells from cultured PBMCs, taken from culture after CMV antigen stimulation. This chain uses TRBV27 with TRBJ1-5; no reliable D call. This receptor was identified in a human donor in good health (CMV status not recorded). Some clones in this sample may be carry-over from other donors' samples. The CDR3 is CASSSGAGNQPQHF. DNA for the CDR3: TGTGCCAGCAGTTCTGGAGCGGGAAATCAGCCCCAGCATTTT.